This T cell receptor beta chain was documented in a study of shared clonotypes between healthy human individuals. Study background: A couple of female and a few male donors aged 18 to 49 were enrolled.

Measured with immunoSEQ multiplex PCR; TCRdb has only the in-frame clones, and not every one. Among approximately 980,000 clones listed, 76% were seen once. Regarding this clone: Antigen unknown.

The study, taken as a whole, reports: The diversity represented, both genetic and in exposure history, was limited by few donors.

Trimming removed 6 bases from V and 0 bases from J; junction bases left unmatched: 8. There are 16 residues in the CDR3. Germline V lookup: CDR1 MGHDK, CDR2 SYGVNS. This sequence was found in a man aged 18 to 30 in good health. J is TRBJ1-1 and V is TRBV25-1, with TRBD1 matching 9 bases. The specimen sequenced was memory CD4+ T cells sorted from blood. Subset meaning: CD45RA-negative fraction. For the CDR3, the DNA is TGTGCCAGCAGCTCCGGACAGGGGCCGATGAACACTGAAGCTTTCTTT. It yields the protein CASSSGQGPMNTEAFF.